This T cell receptor beta chain was recorded in a study of blood T cells in healthy people across ages. Study-level points and caveats: Comparison with aged donors showed that long-lived donors had more naive CD4+ cells and higher diversity.

The use of a sample-barcoded 5' primer and a J-beta primer mix characterized a second PCR of about 7 to 12 cycles. Each cDNA molecule carried a tag from a template-switch adaptor that contained 12 random nucleotides. MiXCR was run by TCRdb on the 5' RACE reads, yielding one entry per CDR3 protein. The table records hundreds of thousands of distinct CDR3 sequences, roughly 31% of them present only once. Comments on this clonotype: The antigen is undetermined.

CDR3 length: 13 residues. The V segment lost 10 bases and the J segment 0 bases; nucleotides outside the gene matches: 3. CDR1 ENHRY and CDR2 SYGVKD come from the germline V gene. Sequencing was carried out using blood. This rearrangement joins TRBV10-3 to TRBJ1-5, with 7 bases fitting TRBD1. The TCR originated in an elderly woman in good health. The CDR3 bases are TGTGCCACCGGGGACAGTAGCAATCAGCCCCAGCATTTT. It specifies CATGDSSNQPQHF.